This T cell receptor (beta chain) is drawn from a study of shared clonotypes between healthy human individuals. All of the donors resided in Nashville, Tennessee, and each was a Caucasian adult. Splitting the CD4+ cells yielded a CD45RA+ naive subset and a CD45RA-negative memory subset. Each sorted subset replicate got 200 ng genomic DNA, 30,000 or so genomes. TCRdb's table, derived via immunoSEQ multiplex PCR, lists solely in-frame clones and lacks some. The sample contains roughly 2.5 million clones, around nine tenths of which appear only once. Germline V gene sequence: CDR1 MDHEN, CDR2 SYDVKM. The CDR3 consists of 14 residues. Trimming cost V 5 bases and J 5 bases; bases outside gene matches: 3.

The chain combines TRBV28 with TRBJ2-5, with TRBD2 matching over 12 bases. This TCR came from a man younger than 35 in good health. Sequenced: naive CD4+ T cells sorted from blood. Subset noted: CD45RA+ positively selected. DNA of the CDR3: TGTGCCAGCAGTCGACTAGCGGGGGATGAGACCCAGTACTTC. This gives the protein CASSRLAGDETQYF.